This TCR beta chain was retrieved from a study of neoadjuvant nivolumab and ipilimumab in lung cancer. Findings and limits, study-wide: Blood richness before therapy tracked richness in tumors resected after neoadjuvant therapy. TCR clonality did not significantly correlate with pathologic tumor regression. From pretherapy to surgery, tumor richness and clonality rose with dual therapy.

The CDR3 has 15 residues. V was shortened by 0 bases and J by 3 bases, with 10 bases between the two germline ends. Per the germline V gene, CDR1 is SGHTS and CDR2 is YDEGEE. About this clone itself: Its cognate antigen is unknown.

Assay used: immunoSEQ multiplex PCR; TCRdb lists only in-frame clones, some missing. The sample includes roughly 32,000 clones, 80% to 95% of them seen just once. This chain joins TRBV5-8 and TRBJ1-3, with no clear D. Source: peripheral blood, taken after neoadjuvant nivolumab, alone or with ipilimumab, at or shortly before surgery. This sequence was found in an adult with non-small cell lung cancer. The CDR3 sequence is CASSLGDVRGNTIYF. Written as DNA, the CDR3 is TGTGCCAGCAGCTTGGGCGACGTGCGTGGAAACACCATATATTTT.